This T cell receptor beta chain was recorded in a study of T cell responses to AZD1222 COVID-19 vaccine. Trimming shortened V by 0 bases and J by 7 bases, and 7 bases separated the two germline ends. This CDR3 has 13 residues. Germline values: CDR1 SGHTA, CDR2 FQGTGA. TCRdb keeps only in-frame clones here, not all; method: immunoSEQ multiplex PCR. Among some 140,000 clones listed, about 94% were seen once. As concerns this clone: The antigen is not known.

The study, taken as a whole, reports: Among the donors, most were white British and more were female, and clonal diversity was possibly underestimated.

The chain links TRBV7-3 to TRBJ2-1; D may match TRBD1 or TRBD2 (5 bases each). This receptor was taken from an adult in good health. This specimen was peripheral blood, taken on day 0 of AZD1222 vaccination. The CDR3 nucleotides are TGTGCCAGCAGCTTAACGGGGGATAATGAGCAGTTCTTC. Its protein is CASSLTGDNEQFF.